This TCR beta chain appears in the sequencing data of a study of T cell responses to AZD1222 COVID-19 vaccine. Study conclusions and caveats: Nearly half of the spike-specific TCRs reportedly recognize variant regions that carry no mutations. At baseline, just a handful of AZD1222 recipients tested seropositive.

Here immunoSEQ multiplex PCR was the method, and the copy in TCRdb shows in-frame clones only, minus some. This repertoire shows about 130,000 clones, 89% found once; its top ten account for 1.5% to 1.9%. V was clipped by 7 bases and J by 4 bases, with 14 bases between them. Germline values: CDR1 SGHDN, CDR2 FVKESK. CDR3 length: 14 amino acids. A note on this clone: Its antigen is still unknown.

Specimen: peripheral blood, collected on day 0 of AZD1222 vaccination. The TCR was taken from an adult in good health. The genes are TRBV14 and TRBJ1-3, with D uncertain. CDR3 nucleotides: TGTGCCAGCAAGCCCCCCGGGTGGGGAAACACCATATATTTT. This gives the protein CASKPPGWGNTIYF.